One T cell receptor (beta chain) is described in this entry. No antigen is known for it. The sample comes from a study of cytomegalovirus exposure and HLA in healthy donors. The study ran its PCR with 60 Vbeta and 13 Jbeta primers. Per the original data handling: The count from a later analysis was tens of millions of unique TCR beta chains, some 10 million of them shared. This table comes from immunoSEQ multiplex PCR, and its TCRdb copy is limited to in-frame clones, with some not included. V, J and clone size are those of that table, while D and trimming were read from the DNA. The sample consists of 150,000 to 200,000 clones, 75% to 85% of them appearing once. Study-level findings and limits: Beyond CMV serostatus, there was no information to go on about immune exposure.

Trimming removed 5 bases from V and 7 bases from J; junction bases left unmatched: 7. The CDR3 is 13 residues long. CDR1 is MNHNS and CDR2 is SASEGT in the germline V gene. The receptor was derived from a man younger than 45 in good health and CMV-seropositive. The source material was PBMCs. The chain recombines TRBV6-1 with TRBJ2-7; 8 bases are shared with TRBD1. The CDR3 DNA reads TGTGCCAGCAGTTTGCAGGGGGCTCGGGAGCAGTACTTC. Protein: CASSLQGAREQYF.